Listed here are 20 T cell receptor beta chains from one sample, sequenced in a study of T cell repertoires in ileal Crohn's disease. The assay was immunoSEQ multiplex PCR, and TCRdb's table has in-frame clones only and misses some. The sample consists of a few thousand clones, roughly 87% of them appearing once. Lamina propria lymphocytes from surgical specimens were isolated on a density gradient before sorting. The sequenced sample was CD4+ T cells sorted from the ileum. The receptors come from an adult with Crohn's disease.

The chain is built from TRBV6-1 and TRBJ2-5; perhaps TRBD1 as D (5 bases). The length of the CDR3 is 14 residues. The ends were cut back, 6 bases at V and 2 bases at J, with 13 bases in the middle. Germline V gene data show CDR1 as MNHNS and CDR2 as SASEGT. The CDR3 nucleotides are TGTGCCAGCAGACCTGGACAAAATCAAGAGACCCAGTACTTC. It is translated as CASRPGQNQETQYF.

The rearrangement joins TRBV15 to TRBJ1-2; D remains unclear. CDR3 length equals 13 residues. The V and J ends lost 4 bases and 4 bases respectively, with 10 bases between them. Germline-derived CDR1 and CDR2 are LNHNV and YYDKDF (reference sequence). The DNA for the CDR3 is TGTGCCACCAGCACCTCTCCTAGCTATGGCTACACCTTC. The encoded protein is CATSTSPSYGYTF.

V usage is TRBV11-2 and J usage is TRBJ2-1; 8 bases are a match to TRBD2. This CDR3 spans 12 amino acids. V shed 4 bases, J shed 10 bases, and the junction held 3 bases outside the gene matches. Per germline, CDR1 SGHAT and CDR2 FQNNGV. The CDR3: CASSSGLEEQFF. In DNA, the CDR3 is TGTGCCAGCAGCTCGGGACTAGAAGAGCAGTTCTTC.

In this sample, this clone turned up once. The rearrangement links TRBV6-5 to TRBJ2-7, with D perhaps TRBD1 (6 bases). CDR1 is MNHEY and CDR2 is SVGAGI in the germline V gene. V was clipped by 2 bases and J by 2 bases, with 13 bases between them. The CDR3 covers 15 residues. CDR3 region: CASSYAPGTTYEQYF. The CDR3 DNA is TGTGCCAGCAGTTACGCTCCGGGGACAACCTACGAGCAGTACTTC.

This chain's CDR3 is CASGRGWGTRETQYF. The CDR3, as DNA: TGTGCCAGCGGGAGGGGGTGGGGGACTAGGGAGACCCAGTACTTC. This chain uses TRBV6-5 with TRBJ2-5; TRBD2 aligns across 8 bases. Trimming removed 8 bases from V and 5 bases from J; junction bases left unmatched: 13. Per the germline V gene, CDR1 is MNHEY and CDR2 is SVGAGI. The CDR3 covers 15 residues.

The rearrangement joins TRBV11-2 to TRBJ1-2; D unresolved. This CDR3 has 14 residues. The V and J ends lost 5 bases and 8 bases respectively, with 18 bases between them. The germline V gene encodes CDR1 SGHAT and CDR2 FQNNGV. The DNA for the CDR3 is TGTGCCAGCAGCCCTATCCGAGACTCATGGGGCTACACCTTC. This gives the protein CASSPIRDSWGYTF. Combining the CDR3 with reference TRBV11-2 and TRBJ1-2 gives the whole variable domain EAGVAQSPRYKIIEKRQSVAFWCNPISGHATLYWYQQILGQGPKLLIQFQNNGVVDDSQLPKDRFSAERLKGVDSTLKIQPAKLEDSAVYLCASSPIRDSWGYTFGSGTRLTVV.

The gene calls are TRBV7-2 and TRBJ1-2; 7 bases line up with TRBD1. The CDR3 totals 14 residues. J lost 6 bases, V lost 5 bases, and 9 bases had no gene match. CDR1 SGHTA and CDR2 FQGNSA come from the germline V gene. This chain's CDR3 is CASSLEGQFDGYTF. The CDR3 DNA follows: TGTGCCAGCAGCCTAGAGGGACAGTTCGATGGCTACACCTTC. Combining the CDR3 with reference TRBV7-2 and TRBJ1-2 gives the whole variable domain GAGVSQSPSNKVTEKGKDVELRCDPISGHTALYWYRQSLGQGLEFLIYFQGNSAPDKSGLPSDRFSAERTGGSVSTLTIQRTQQEDSAVYLCASSLEGQFDGYTFGSGTRLTVV.

This rearrangement joins TRBV7-9 to TRBJ1-4, with 7 bases identical to TRBD1. CDR1 and CDR2 (germline): SEHNR, FQNEAQ (reference sequence). This CDR3 spans 18 amino acids. J lost 8 bases, V lost 5 bases, and 20 bases had no gene match. The CDR3 loop reads CASSPPSPQGRLGEKLFF. The CDR3 region has the DNA TGTGCCAGCAGCCCACCTTCCCCACAGGGGCGACTGGGGGAAAAACTGTTTTTT.

The chain employs TRBV18 and TRBJ2-7; TRBD2 matches at 9 bases. Germline trimming cut 2 bases from V and 2 bases from J; bases unmatched to any gene: 4. The germline V gene has CDR1 KGHSH and CDR2 LQKENI. The CDR3 covers 15 residues. Here the CDR3 reads CASSPGLAIAYEQYF. For the CDR3, the DNA is TGTGCCAGCTCACCAGGACTAGCGATCGCCTACGAGCAGTACTTC.

This chain connects TRBV28 to TRBJ2-7, with D possibly being TRBD1 (6 bases). V lost 5 bases to trimming and J lost 0 bases, with 11 bases between them. Germline CDR1 and CDR2: MDHEN and SYDVKM. This CDR3 has 14 amino acids. The CDR3 region has the DNA TGTGCCAGCAGTCGTACGACAGGCTCCTACGAGCAGTACTTC. Its protein product is CASSRTTGSYEQYF.

The CDR3 protein is CASRAGGNYGYTF. CDR3 in DNA: TGTGCCAGCCGGGCAGGGGGGAACTATGGCTACACCTTC. The J gene is TRBJ1-2, the V gene TRBV2, with 7 bases aligning to TRBD1. V lost 8 bases, J lost 2 bases, and 5 bases stayed unmatched. Germline V lookup: CDR1 SNHLY, CDR2 FYNNEI. The CDR3 length is 13 residues.

The V call is TRBV5-1, the J call TRBJ2-2; TRBD2 is a possible D gene (6 bases). The CDR3 covers 18 residues. CDR1 is SGHRS, CDR2 YFSETQ, per germline. The germline V and J ends were trimmed by 5 bases and 0 bases, with 20 bases remaining between them. The CDR3 is CASRRVLALLANTGELFF. For the CDR3, the DNA is TGCGCCAGCAGGAGGGTACTAGCCTTACTCGCGAACACCGGGGAGCTGTTTTTT.

This chain uses TRBV6-1 with TRBJ2-3; D might be TRBD2 (6 bases). V shed 6 bases and J shed 3 bases, with 16 bases lying between them. Germline CDR1 is MNHNS and CDR2 is SASEGT. The CDR3 length is 15 residues. CDR3: CASSDSGGVTDTQYF. The CDR3 nucleotides are TGTGCCAGCAGCGACTCTGGAGGGGTGACAGATACGCAGTATTTT.

V and J are TRBV19 and TRBJ1-1; D ambiguous. V was clipped by 3 bases and J by 1 base, with 9 bases between them. Per the germline V gene, CDR1 is LNHDA and CDR2 is SQIVND (reference sequence). The CDR3 is made up of 14 amino acids. The CDR3 region is CASSILSRNTEAFF. As DNA, the CDR3 is TGTGCCAGTAGTATCCTAAGTCGGAACACTGAAGCTTTCTTT.

The V call is TRBV6-6, the J call TRBJ2-1, with D maybe TRBD1 (6 bases). The CDR3 contains 15 residues. Trimming stripped 10 bases from V and 6 bases from J, with 22 bases between. The V gene's germline CDR1 is MNHNY and CDR2 SVGAGI (reference sequence). The CDR3 region has the DNA TGTGCCACCACAATTGGGACAAGTTCTGGCAATGAGCAGTTCTTC. Translation gives CATTIGTSSGNEQFF.

This chain joins TRBV7-2 and TRBJ2-7, with D possibly TRBD2 on 6 matching bases. The germline V gene has CDR1 SGHTA and CDR2 FQGNSA. This CDR3 spans 13 amino acids. V was pared by 5 bases and J by 2 bases, with 10 bases between. Here the CDR3 reads CASSREVAYEQYF. The CDR3 nucleotides are TGTGCCAGCAGCAGGGAGGTTGCCTACGAGCAGTACTTC.

This chain links TRBV10-1 with TRBJ1-5; 9 positions match TRBD1. The J segment lost 5 bases and the V segment lost 7 bases, leaving 3 bases of the junction unmatched. The CDR3 totals 13 residues. Germline CDR1 reads WNHNN; CDR2 reads SYGVQD (reference sequence). The DNA of the CDR3 is TGCGCCAGCAATGACAGGGGGGATCAGCCCCAGCATTTT. It specifies CASNDRGDQPQHF.

The chain employs TRBV5-1 and TRBJ2-7, with 8 bases matching TRBD1. The CDR3 is 15 amino acids. After removal of 3 bases from V and 2 bases from J, the junction contained 7 bases not matched to a gene. CDR1 is SGHRS, CDR2 YFSETQ, per germline. The CDR3 here is CASSSRSGGTYEQYF. The CDR3 DNA reads as TGCGCCAGCAGCTCCCGTTCAGGGGGCACCTACGAGCAGTACTTC.

The genes are TRBV18 and TRBJ1-4; no clear D gene. Trimming removed 6 bases at V and 0 bases at J, with 8 bases between. CDR3 size: 14 residues. CDR1 is KGHSH, CDR2 LQKENI, per germline. In DNA form, the CDR3 reads TGTGCCAGCTCCCGGACTGCAACTAATGAAAAACTGTTTTTT. Its protein is CASSRTATNEKLFF.

The rearrangement uses TRBV4-3 and TRBJ2-1; 8 nucleotides line up with TRBD2. Germline lookup yields CDR1 LGHNA and CDR2 YSLEER. The CDR3 is 16 amino acids. V was pared by 0 bases and J by 8 bases, with 9 bases of the junction left unmatched. CDR3 DNA sequence: TGCGCCAGCAGCCAAGATCCCAGCGGGAGTGGGGATGAGCAGTTCTTC. It is translated as CASSQDPSGSGDEQFF.